This paragraph covers one TCR beta chain sequence. Its antigen is still unknown. The study ran its PCR with 60 Vbeta and 13 Jbeta primers. Using immunoSEQ multiplex PCR, the repertoire was profiled, and TCRdb retains in-frame clones only, with some absent. Its listing shows approximately 120,000 clones. The sample belongs to a study of cytomegalovirus exposure and HLA in healthy donors. General study results and limits: When analyzed later, a missense DCLRE1C variant was found to be linked to TCR beta V- and J-gene trimming. Through in vitro validation, three CMV-associated chains were shown to be specific for CMV antigens. Some TCR beta chains (roughly 150 of them) were listed as cytomegalovirus-associated.

The receptor was derived from a man aged 30 to 45 in good health and CMV-seronegative. The source material was PBMCs.

The CDR3 spells CSARDYRGAFF. The DNA of the CDR3 is TGCAGTGCTAGAGATTACAGGGGAGCTTTCTTT. The chain links TRBV20-1 to TRBJ1-1; 7 bases map to TRBD1. J lost 10 bases, V lost 0 bases, and 2 bases had no gene match. Germline CDR1 is DFQATT and CDR2 is SNEGSKA (reference sequence). CDR3 length: 11 amino acids.